This T cell receptor (beta chain) was retrieved from a study of beta chain features in type 1 diabetes. Study-level information: Sorted cells from all samples, numbering about 100,000,000, were examined.

The CDR3 length is 14 residues. The germline V gene encodes CDR1 SNHLY and CDR2 FYNNEI. The trim removed 5 bases at V and 7 bases at J, leaving 8 bases unmatched. TCRB transcripts that were expressed got sequenced, as all of the isolated RNA had been reverse transcribed. Sequencing used immunoSEQ multiplex PCR; TCRdb keeps in-frame clones, though not all of them. The sample shows roughly 160,000 clones, around 7.9% of them seen only once. Study-wide points: All four CD4+ subsets from Type 1 diabetes patients carried moderately but significantly shorter TCRB CDR3s.

This clone was detected only a few times. No antigen is known for it. Sequences were obtained from central memory CD4+ T cells from blood. The receptor was isolated from a man aged 18 to 30 with type 1 diabetes. This chain links TRBV2 with TRBJ2-3; TRBD2 aligns across 8 bases. CDR3 in DNA: TGTGCCAGCAGTCTTCGGACTAGCCCCAATACGCAGTATTTT. This translates into CASSLRTSPNTQYF.